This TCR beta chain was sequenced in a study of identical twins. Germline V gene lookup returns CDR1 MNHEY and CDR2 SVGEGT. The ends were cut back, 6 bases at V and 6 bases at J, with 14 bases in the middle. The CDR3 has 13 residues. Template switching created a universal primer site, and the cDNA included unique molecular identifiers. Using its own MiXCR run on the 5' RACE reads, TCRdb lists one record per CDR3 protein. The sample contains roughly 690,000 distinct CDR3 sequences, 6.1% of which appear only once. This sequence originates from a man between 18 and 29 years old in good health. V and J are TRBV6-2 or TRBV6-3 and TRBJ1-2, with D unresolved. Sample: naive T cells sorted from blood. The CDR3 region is CASSPRVVDGYTF. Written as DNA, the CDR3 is TGTGCCAGCAGCCCACGGGTGGTGGATGGCTACACCTTC.